The TCR beta chain under discussion was sequenced for a study of cytomegalovirus exposure and HLA in healthy donors. Study results and limitations: In a later analysis, TCR beta V- and J-gene trimming was associated with a missense DCLRE1C variant.

The CDR3 is made up of 11 amino acids. Germline values: CDR1 WSHSY, CDR2 SAAADI. V was cut by 4 bases and J by 9 bases, with 9 bases left in between. The PCR contained 60 Vbeta and 13 Jbeta primers. The repertoire was sequenced with immunoSEQ multiplex PCR; TCRdb's copy has only in-frame clones and lacks some. The table includes 200,000 or so clones, approximately 84% detected once. This clone was detected only once. Its antigen is unidentified. Sequenced: PBMCs. The sequence was collected from a woman in her 50s in good health and CMV-seropositive. This chain uses TRBV10-2 with TRBJ1-2; possible D gene TRBD1, 6 bases. CDR3 DNA: TGCGCCAGCAGTGGAGGACAGAGCTACACCTTC. It translates to CASSGGQSYTF.